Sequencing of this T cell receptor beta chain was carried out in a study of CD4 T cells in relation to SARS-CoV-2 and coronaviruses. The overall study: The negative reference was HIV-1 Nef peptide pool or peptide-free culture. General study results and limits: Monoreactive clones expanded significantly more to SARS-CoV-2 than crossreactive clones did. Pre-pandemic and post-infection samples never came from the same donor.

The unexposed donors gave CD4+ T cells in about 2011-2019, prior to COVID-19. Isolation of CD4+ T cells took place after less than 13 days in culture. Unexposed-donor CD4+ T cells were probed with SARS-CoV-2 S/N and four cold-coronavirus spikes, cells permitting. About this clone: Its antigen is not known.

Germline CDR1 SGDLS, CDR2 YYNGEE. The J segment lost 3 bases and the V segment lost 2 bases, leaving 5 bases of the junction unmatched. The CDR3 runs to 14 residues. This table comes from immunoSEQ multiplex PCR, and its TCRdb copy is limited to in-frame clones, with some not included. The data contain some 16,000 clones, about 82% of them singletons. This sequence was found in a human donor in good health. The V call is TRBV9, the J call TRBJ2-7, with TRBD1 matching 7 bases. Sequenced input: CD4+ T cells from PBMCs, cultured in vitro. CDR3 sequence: CASSVRQGGYEQYF. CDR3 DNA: TGTGCCAGCAGCGTCAGACAGGGTGGCTACGAGCAGTACTTC.